This T cell receptor (beta chain) was identified in a study of technical replicates of blood from a few donors (dated by TCRdb to about 2017). Receptors were amplified or captured by the immunoSEQ multiplex PCR assay. TCRdb obtained this table from immuneACCESS and retained in-frame rearrangements with V and J assigned. These tables miss some clones; where compared with another copy, unresolved V genes account for less than half of the shortfall, and the remainder is unexplained. For this sample the table gives about 8,000 clones, of which 75% to 90% were detected only once. 12% of the sample belongs to the ten largest clones. About this clone itself: The clone's antigen remains unknown. Base qualities are missing; no much larger clone stands one base away.

Sequencing was done on a sample of PBMCs. This receptor was identified in a human donor in good health.

In nucleotide form, the sequence is TGTGCCAGCAGTTACGTGCTAGGAATGGACGGGGAGCTGTTTTTT. Its protein is CASSYVLGMDGELFF. Here the chain combines TRBV6-5 and TRBJ2-2, with no D gene named confidently. CDR1 MNHEY and CDR2 SVGAGI were looked up in the germline V gene. Spanning cysteine to phenylalanine, the CDR3 consists of 15 amino acids. Only CDR3 DNA remains: 45 bases, in frame from the first base. V drops 2 bases and J drops 7 bases, leaving 14 bases in between.